This T cell receptor beta chain was identified during a study of cytotoxic CD8 clonotypes in ibrutinib-treated CLL. Overall study findings and caveats: Baseline clonality exceeded age-matched healthy donors and tracked circulating CD8+ T-cell counts. Shared public clonotypes were rare, and on treatment they either got smaller or stayed the same.

Per germline, CDR1 GTSNPN and CDR2 SVGIG (reference sequence). The germline V and J ends were trimmed by 4 bases and 7 bases, with 16 bases remaining between them. This CDR3 comprises 13 residues. Comment on this clone: What it recognizes is unknown.

Sequencing sought depths of 1 in 200,000 to 1 in 1 million T cells. The assay was immunoSEQ multiplex PCR, and TCRdb's table has in-frame clones only and misses some. Of fewer than 35,000 clones in the sample, almost 70% were seen once. The receptor was derived from a human donor with chronic lymphocytic leukemia. The chain employs TRBV30 and TRBJ1-1, with a weak D call TRBD1 (6 bases). This sample comprised PBMCs, obtained before ibrutinib treatment. CDR3 residues: CAWNTGHQFEAFF. The CDR3 DNA reads as TGTGCCTGGAATACGGGACACCAGTTTGAAGCTTTCTTT.